This T cell receptor (beta chain) comes out of a study of shared clonotypes between healthy human individuals. Deep level was the assay's run setting. Libraries were prepared by immunoSEQ multiplex PCR; TCRdb keeps only in-frame clonotypes and omits some of them. The profile shows around 2.5 million clones, 90% to 95% of them singletons. In regard to this clone: The antigen is not known.

Germline lookup yields CDR1 MNHEY and CDR2 SVGAGI. V dropped 1 base and J dropped 4 bases, with 7 bases sitting between them. The CDR3 is made up of 13 amino acids. Study findings and constraints: Relative to clonotypes present in all four donors, those not shared had lower generation probabilities.

The clonotype comes from a man between 18 and 29 years old in good health. Some clones in this sample may be carry-over from other donors' samples. The chain carries TRBV6-5 and TRBJ1-1; D might be TRBD1 (5 bases). Sequencing was done on a sample of naive CD4+ T cells from PBMCs. Subset: CD45RA+ positively selected. The CDR3 sequence: CASSYYGGTEAFF. In DNA form, the CDR3 reads TGTGCCAGCAGTTACTACGGGGGCACTGAAGCTTTCTTT.